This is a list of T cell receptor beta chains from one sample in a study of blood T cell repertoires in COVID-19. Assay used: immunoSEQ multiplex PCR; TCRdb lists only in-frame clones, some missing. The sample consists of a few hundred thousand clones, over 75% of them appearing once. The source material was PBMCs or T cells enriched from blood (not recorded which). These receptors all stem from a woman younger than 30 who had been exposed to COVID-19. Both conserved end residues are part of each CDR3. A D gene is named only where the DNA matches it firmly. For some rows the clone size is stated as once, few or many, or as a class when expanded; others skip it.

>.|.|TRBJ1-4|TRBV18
TGTGCCAGCTCGCAGGGGTCGGCTAATGAAAAACTGTTTTTT
CASSQGSANEKLFF
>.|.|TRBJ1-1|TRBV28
TGTGCCAGCAGTCCGCAACCCCGACACTCTGAAGCTTTCTTT
CASSPQPRHSEAFF
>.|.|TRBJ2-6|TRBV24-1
TGTGCCACCAGTACAGGATCCTACAGCTCTGGGGCCAACGTCCTGACTTTC
CATSTGSYSSGANVLTF
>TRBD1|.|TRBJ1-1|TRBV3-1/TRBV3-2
TGTGCCAGCAGCCCGGGACAGCTGAACACTGAAGCTTTCTTT
CASSPGQLNTEAFF
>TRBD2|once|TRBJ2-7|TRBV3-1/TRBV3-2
TGTGCCAGCAGCCCAAGCGGGGTGGGGTGCGAGCAGTACTTC
CASSPSGVGCEQYF
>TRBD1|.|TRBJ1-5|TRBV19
TGTGCCAGTAGTATCGCCCACGACAGAGGGGGCCGAGGGCAGCCCCAGCATTTT
CASSIAHDRGGRGQPQHF
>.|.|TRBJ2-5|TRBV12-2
TGTGCAAGTCGCTTAGCATACAGGGGATTGGAGACCCAGTACTTC
CASRLAYRGLETQYF
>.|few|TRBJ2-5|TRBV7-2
TGTGCCAGCAGAAGATTAGCGGCGGTCCAAGAGACCCAGTACTTC
CASRRLAAVQETQYF
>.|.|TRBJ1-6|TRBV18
TGTGCCAGCTCACCACTTAGCTCGCCGAATTCACCCCTCCACTTT
CASSPLSSPNSPLHF
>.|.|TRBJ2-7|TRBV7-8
TGTGCCAGCAGCTTAGGGACAACCTACGAGCAGTACTTC
CASSLGTTYEQYF
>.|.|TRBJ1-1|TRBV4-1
TGCGCCAGCAGCCAAGAGTCGGGAGGGGGTCGGGGCGGTGGAAGCACTGAAGCTTTCTTT
CASSQESGGGRGGGSTEAFF
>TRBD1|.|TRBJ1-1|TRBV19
TGTGCCAGTAGTCCCGACAGGGGACCCCTTGAAGCTTTCTTT
CASSPDRGPLEAFF
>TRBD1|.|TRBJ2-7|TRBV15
TGTGCCACCAGAGCTACTCCCGCACAGGGGGAGCAGTACTTC
CATRATPAQGEQYF
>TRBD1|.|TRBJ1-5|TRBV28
TGTGCCAGCAGTTCCCCAGGGGGCCCCAATCAGCCCCAGCATTTT
CASSSPGGPNQPQHF
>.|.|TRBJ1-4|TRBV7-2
TGTGCCAGCAGCTTCCTAGGGGCGTACGAAAAACTGTTTTTT
CASSFLGAYEKLFF
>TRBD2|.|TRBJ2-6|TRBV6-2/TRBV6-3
TGTGCCAGCACCCCGGGGGGAACTGGGGCCAACGTCCTGACTTTC
CASTPGGTGANVLTF
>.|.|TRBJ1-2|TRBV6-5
TGTGCCAGCAGACAACCACAACAGGGACGGAATGGCTACACCTTC
CASRQPQQGRNGYTF
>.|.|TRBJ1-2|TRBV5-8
TGTGCCAGCAGCTTGGTTCCGGTCTATGGCTACACCTTC
CASSLVPVYGYTF
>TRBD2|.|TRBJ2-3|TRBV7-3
TGTGCCAGCAGCTTGCGGGGGGGCCTAACAGATACGCAGTATTTT
CASSLRGGLTDTQYF
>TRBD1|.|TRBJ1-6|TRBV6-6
TGTGCCAGCAGTGTACTTGGGACAGGGCTTGGTTCACCCCTCCACTTT
CASSVLGTGLGSPLHF
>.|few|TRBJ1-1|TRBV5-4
TGTGCCAGCAGCTTGGACCCCCAGGGATACACTGAAGCTTTCTTT
CASSLDPQGYTEAFF
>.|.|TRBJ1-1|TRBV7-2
TGTGCCAGCAGCTTAGTGAGTAACGAAGCTTTCTTT
CASSLVSNEAFF
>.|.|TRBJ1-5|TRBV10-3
TGTGCCATCAGTGATTCGGTATCGGTGAACAATCAGCCCCAGCATTTT
CAISDSVSVNNQPQHF
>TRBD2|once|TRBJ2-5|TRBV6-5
TGTGCCAGCACTCGGACTAGCGGGAGCAAAGAGACCCAGTACTTC
CASTRTSGSKETQYF
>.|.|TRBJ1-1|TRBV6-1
TGTGCCAGCAGTGAATTAGGCGGGCGGACTGAAGCTTTCTTT
CASSELGGRTEAFF
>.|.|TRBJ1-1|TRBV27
TGTGCCAGTTACAGGGTCGGAACTGAAGCTTTCTTT
CASYRVGTEAFF
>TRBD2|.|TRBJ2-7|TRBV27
TGTGCCAGCAGTTTAAGGGCTAGCGGGAGTTACGAGCAGTACTTC
CASSLRASGSYEQYF
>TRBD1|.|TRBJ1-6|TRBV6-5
TGTGCCAGCAGCCAAACAGGGGTAAGCTCACCCCTCCACTTT
CASSQTGVSSPLHF
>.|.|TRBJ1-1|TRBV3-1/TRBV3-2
TGTGCCAGCAGCCAGGGCGTGGGTAGGACTGAAGCTTTCTTT
CASSQGVGRTEAFF
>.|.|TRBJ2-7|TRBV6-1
TGTGCCAGCAGTGAAGCGTATGCCTACGAGCAGTACTTC
CASSEAYAYEQYF
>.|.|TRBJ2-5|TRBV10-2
TGCGCCAGCAGTGATTACAGGGTGAACAAGGAGACCCAGTACTTC
CASSDYRVNKETQYF
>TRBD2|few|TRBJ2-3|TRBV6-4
TGTGCCAGCAGTGGTAGCGGGAGCACAGATACGCAGTATTTT
CASSGSGSTDTQYF
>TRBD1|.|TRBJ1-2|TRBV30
TGTGCCTGGAGTAACAGGGGGCGTAAGGGCTACACCTTC
CAWSNRGRKGYTF
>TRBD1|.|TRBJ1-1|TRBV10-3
TGTGCCATCAGCGAGAAGGGACAGACACTGAACACTGAAGCTTTCTTT
CAISEKGQTLNTEAFF
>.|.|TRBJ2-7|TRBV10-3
TGTGCCATCAGGGGGACAAACTCGGCGTACGAGCAGTACTTC
CAIRGTNSAYEQYF
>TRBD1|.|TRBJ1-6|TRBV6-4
TGTGCCAGCGGGGGACAGACCATATTGAATTCACCCCTCCACTTT
CASGGQTILNSPLHF
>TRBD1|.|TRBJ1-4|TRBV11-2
TGTGCCAGCAGCCCCGGCAGGGGGCAAGGTGAAAAACTGTTTTTT
CASSPGRGQGEKLFF
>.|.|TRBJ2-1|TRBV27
TGTGCCAGCAGTTTAATAGGGACATGGAAACCCCGTGAGCAGTTCTTC
CASSLIGTWKPREQFF
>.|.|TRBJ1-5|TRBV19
TGTGCCAGTAGTATAGGGGACAAAGGTAGCAATCAGCCCCAGCATTTT
CASSIGDKGSNQPQHF
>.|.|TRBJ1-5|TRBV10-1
TGCGCCAGCAGCGAGTCTTCAAATCAGCCCCAGCATTTT
CASSESSNQPQHF
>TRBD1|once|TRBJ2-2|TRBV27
TGTGCCAGCAGTTTCGACAGGGGAAACACCGGGGAACTGTTTTTT
CASSFDRGNTGELFF
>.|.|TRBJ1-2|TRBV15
TGTGCCACCAGCCCATACCAACAGGGCCTTGACTATGGCTACACCTTC
CATSPYQQGLDYGYTF